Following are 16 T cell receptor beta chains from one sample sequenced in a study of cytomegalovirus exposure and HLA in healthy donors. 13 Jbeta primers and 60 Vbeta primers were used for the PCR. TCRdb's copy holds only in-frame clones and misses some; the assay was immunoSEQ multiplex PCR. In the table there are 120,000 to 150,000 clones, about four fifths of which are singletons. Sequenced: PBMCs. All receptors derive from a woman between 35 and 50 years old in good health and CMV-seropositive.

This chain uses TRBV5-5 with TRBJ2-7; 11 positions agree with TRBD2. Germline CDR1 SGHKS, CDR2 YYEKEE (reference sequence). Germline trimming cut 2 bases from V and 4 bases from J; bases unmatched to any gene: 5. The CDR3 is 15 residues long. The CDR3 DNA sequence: TGTGCCAGCAGCTTAGTAGCGGGAGGGCCGTACGAGCAGTACTTC. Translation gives CASSLVAGGPYEQYF.

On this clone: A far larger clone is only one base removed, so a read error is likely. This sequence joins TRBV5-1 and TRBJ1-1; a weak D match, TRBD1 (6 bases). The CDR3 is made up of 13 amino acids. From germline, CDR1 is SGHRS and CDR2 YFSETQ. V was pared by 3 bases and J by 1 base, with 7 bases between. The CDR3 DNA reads TGCGCCAGCAGCTGGACAGCGAACACTGAAGCTTTCTTT. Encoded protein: CASSWTANTEAFF.

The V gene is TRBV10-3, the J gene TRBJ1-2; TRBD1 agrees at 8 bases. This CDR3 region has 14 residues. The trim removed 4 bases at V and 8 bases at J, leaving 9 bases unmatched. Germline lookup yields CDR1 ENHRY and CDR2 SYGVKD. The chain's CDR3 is CAISAGQAKLGYTF. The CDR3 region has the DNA TGTGCCATCAGTGCGGGACAGGCCAAGTTGGGCTACACCTTC.

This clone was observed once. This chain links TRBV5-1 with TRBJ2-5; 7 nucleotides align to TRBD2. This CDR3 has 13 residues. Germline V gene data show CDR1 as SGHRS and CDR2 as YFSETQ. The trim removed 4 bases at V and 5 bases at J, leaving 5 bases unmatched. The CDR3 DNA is TGCGCCAGCAGCGAGACTAGCACGGAGACCCAGTACTTC. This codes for CASSETSTETQYF.

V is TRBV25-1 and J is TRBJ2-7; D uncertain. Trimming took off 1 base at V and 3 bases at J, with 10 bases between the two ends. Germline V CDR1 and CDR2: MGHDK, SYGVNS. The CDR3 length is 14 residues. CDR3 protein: CASSELGSYYEQYF. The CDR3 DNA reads TGTGCCAGCAGTGAATTGGGCAGTTACTACGAGCAGTACTTC.

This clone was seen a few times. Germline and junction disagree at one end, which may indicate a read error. The CDR3 protein is CAISEIESGVIF. CDR3 nucleotides: TGTGCCATCAGTGAGATCGAGAGCGGGGTCATCTTC. V usage is TRBV10-3 and J usage is TRBJ2-1; 7 bases agree with TRBD2. The CDR3 contains 12 residues. Germline assignment: CDR1 ENHRY and CDR2 SYGVKD.

The CDR3 DNA sequence: TGCGCCAGCAGCCAAGATACCCTCCAGCGGGGGGCCAAAAACATTCAGTACTTC. Translation gives CASSQDTLQRGAKNIQYF. The chain joins TRBV4-1 to TRBJ2-4; TRBD2 matches 8 bases. Germline V gene data show CDR1 as MGHRA and CDR2 as YSYEKL. The J segment lost 1 base and the V segment lost 0 bases, leaving 8 bases of the junction unmatched. This CDR3 is 18 amino acids long.

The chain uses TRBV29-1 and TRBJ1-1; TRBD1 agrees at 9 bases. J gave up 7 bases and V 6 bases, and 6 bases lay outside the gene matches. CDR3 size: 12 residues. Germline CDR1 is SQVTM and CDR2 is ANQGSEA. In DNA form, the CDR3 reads TGCAGCGTCAAGGGACAGGGAGTTGAAGCTTTCTTT. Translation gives CSVKGQGVEAFF.

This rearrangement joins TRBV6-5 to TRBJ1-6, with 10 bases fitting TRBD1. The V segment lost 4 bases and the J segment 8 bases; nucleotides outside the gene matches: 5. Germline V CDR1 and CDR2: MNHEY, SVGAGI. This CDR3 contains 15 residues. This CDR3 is CASSSGTGDYSPLHF. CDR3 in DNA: TGTGCCAGCAGTTCAGGGACAGGGGATTATTCACCCCTCCACTTT.

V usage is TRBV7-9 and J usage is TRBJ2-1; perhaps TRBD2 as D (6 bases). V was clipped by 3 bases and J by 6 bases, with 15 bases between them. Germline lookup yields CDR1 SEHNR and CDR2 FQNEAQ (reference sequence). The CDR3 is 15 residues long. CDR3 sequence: CASSFGGNPSNEQFF. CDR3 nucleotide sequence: TGTGCCAGCAGCTTCGGCGGGAACCCCTCCAATGAGCAGTTCTTC.

This CDR3 is CASSSGLAGLNEQFF. Written as DNA, the CDR3 is TGCGCCAGCAGCTCAGGACTAGCGGGACTGAATGAGCAGTTCTTC. The rearrangement links TRBV5-1 to TRBJ2-1; 12 bases match TRBD2. V trimming: 3 bases; J trimming: 7 bases; junction bases outside the gene matches: 5. Germline V lookup: CDR1 SGHRS, CDR2 YFSETQ. CDR3 length equals 15 residues.

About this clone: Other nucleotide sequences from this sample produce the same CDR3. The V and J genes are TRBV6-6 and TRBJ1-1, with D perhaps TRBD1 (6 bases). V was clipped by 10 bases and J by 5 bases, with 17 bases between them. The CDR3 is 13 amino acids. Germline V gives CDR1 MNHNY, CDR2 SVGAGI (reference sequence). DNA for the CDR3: TGTGCCACTAGGGGGGGCTTACAAACTGAAGCTTTCTTT. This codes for CATRGGLQTEAFF.

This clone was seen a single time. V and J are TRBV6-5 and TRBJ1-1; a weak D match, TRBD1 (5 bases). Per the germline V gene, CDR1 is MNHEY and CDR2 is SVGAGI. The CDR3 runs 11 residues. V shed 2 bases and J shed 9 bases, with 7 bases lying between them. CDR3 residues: CASSYGTKAFF. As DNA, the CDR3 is TGTGCCAGCAGTTACGGGACTAAAGCTTTCTTT.

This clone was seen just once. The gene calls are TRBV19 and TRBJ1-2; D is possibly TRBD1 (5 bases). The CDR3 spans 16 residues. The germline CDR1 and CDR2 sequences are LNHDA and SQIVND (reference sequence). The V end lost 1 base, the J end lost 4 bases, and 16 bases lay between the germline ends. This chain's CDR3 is CASSIVKGDSGYGYTF. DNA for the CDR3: TGTGCCAGTAGTATAGTCAAAGGGGACTCGGGCTATGGCTACACCTTC. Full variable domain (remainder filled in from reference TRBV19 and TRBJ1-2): DGGITQSPKYLFRKEGQNVTLSCEQNLNHDAMYWYRQDPGQGLRLIYYSQIVNDFQKGDIAEGYSVSREKKESFPLTVTSAQKNPTAFYLCASSIVKGDSGYGYTFGSGTRLTVV.

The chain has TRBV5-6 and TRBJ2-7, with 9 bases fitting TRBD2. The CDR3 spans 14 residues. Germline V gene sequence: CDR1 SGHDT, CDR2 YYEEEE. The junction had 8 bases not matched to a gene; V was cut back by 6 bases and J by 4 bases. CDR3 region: CASKTSGAIYEQYF. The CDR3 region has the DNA TGTGCCAGCAAGACTAGCGGCGCTATATACGAGCAGTACTTC.

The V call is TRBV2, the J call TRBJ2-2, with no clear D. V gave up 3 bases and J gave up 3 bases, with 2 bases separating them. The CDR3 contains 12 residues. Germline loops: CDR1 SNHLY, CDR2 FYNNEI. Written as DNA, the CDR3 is TGTGCCAGCAGTGACGACACCGGGGAGCTGTTTTTT. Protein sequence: CASSDDTGELFF.